Included here is one TCR beta chain sequence, with context. CDR1 is SGHRS, CDR2 YFSETQ, per germline. Trimming took off 1 base at V and 4 bases at J, with 13 bases between the two ends. This CDR3 spans 15 amino acids. This entry belongs to a study of blood T cell repertoires in COVID-19. On the study more broadly: Collection of acute and convalescent COVID-19 samples took place in the United States, Italy and Spain. In each case, the material was cDNA or gDNA derived from T cells, B-cell-depleted T cells, or PBMCs.

In the original processing: From reference gene primer amplification, estimates of nucleated cell counts were derived. TCRdb's copy holds only in-frame clones and misses some; the assay was immunoSEQ multiplex PCR. V, J and clone size derive from that table, while D and trimming were established from the DNA sequence. The sample yields 60,000 to 70,000 clones, roughly 85% seen once. The TCR originated in a human donor in a cohort sampled during active COVID-19. V and J are TRBV5-1 and TRBJ2-3; possible D gene TRBD2, 5 bases. Sequencing used peripheral blood. The CDR3 coding sequence is TGCGCCAGCAGCTTGCCGGGGATGGACCCAGATACGCAGTATTTT. It translates to CASSLPGMDPDTQYF. Combining the CDR3 with reference TRBV5-1 and TRBJ2-3 gives the whole variable domain KAGVTQTPRYLIKTRGQQVTLSCSPISGHRSVSWYQQTPGQGLQFLFEYFSETQRNKGNFPGRFSGRQFSNSRSEMNVSTLELGDSALYLCASSLPGMDPDTQYFGPGTRLTVL.